The sequence of this T cell receptor (beta chain) was determined in a study of blood T cells in healthy people across ages. Regarding the study as a whole: Unknown CMV status may confound age-related changes in expanded clones.

On this clonotype: Its antigen remains unidentified.

The germline gives CDR1 MGHRA, CDR2 YSYEKL. The CDR3 consists of 16 residues. The V end was cut by 3 bases, the J end by 2 bases, with 16 bases between. The second PCR ran about 6 to 12 cycles with a sample-barcoded 5' primer and J-beta primers. Tags on each cDNA molecule came from a template-switch adaptor with 12 random nucleotides. TCRdb reanalysed the 5' RACE reads using MiXCR and keeps one entry per CDR3 protein. The sample holds around 1,100,000 distinct CDR3 sequences, around two fifths seen once. Donors were systemically healthy Caucasian individuals from Russia aged roughly 6 to 100 years. The source of this sequence is a man in his late teens or twenties in good health. The chain couples TRBV4-1 to TRBJ2-5; D perhaps matches TRBD1 (6 bases). The material sequenced was blood. The CDR3 coding sequence is TGCGCCAGCAGCCAGGGCAGGGGATCCCCACAAGAGACCCAGTACTTC. Its protein is CASSQGRGSPQETQYF.